The clone carrying this T cell receptor (beta chain) has at least ten counts. Its target is unknown. The data were taken from a study of identical twins. Study conclusions and caveats: While abundant cord blood beta clonotypes carried fewer insertions, memory repertoires showed no such pattern.

TCRdb re-called the 5' RACE reads with MiXCR, one entry per CDR3 protein. The sample has fewer than 250,000 distinct CDR3 sequences, roughly 7% seen once. This CDR3 region has 12 residues. With 4 bases removed from V and 2 bases from J, the gap between germline ends came to 6 bases. This same sample was also taken into another study, of yellow fever vaccine responses in identical twins.

The sequence was collected from a woman between 18 and 29 years old in good health. V and J are TRBV12-3 or TRBV12-4 and TRBJ2-7; D uncertain. The sample was memory (CD45RO+) T cells sorted from blood. For the CDR3, the DNA is TGTGCCAGCAGTTCCCCTACCTACGAGCAGTACTTC. Translated: CASSSPTYEQYF.